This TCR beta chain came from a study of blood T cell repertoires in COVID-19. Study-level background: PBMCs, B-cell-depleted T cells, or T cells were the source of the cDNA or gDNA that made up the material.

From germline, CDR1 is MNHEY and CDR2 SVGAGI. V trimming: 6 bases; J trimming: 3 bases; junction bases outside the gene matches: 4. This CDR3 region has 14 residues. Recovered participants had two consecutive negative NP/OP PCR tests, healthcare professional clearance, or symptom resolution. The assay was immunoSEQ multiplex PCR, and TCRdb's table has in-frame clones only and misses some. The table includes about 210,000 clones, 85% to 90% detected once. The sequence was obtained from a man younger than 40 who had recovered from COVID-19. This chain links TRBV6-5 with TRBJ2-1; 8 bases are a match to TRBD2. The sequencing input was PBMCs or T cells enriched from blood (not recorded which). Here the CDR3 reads CASRLAANYNEQFF. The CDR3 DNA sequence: TGTGCCAGCAGACTAGCGGCCAACTACAATGAGCAGTTCTTC.